The 10 T cell receptor beta chains below come from one sample, sequenced in a study of identical twins' blood T cells. TCRdb called the 5' RACE reads again in MiXCR, with one record for every CDR3 protein. The repertoire consists of roughly 340,000 distinct CDR3 sequences, with roughly 27% occurring once and the leading ten covering 6.1%. The sample taken for sequencing was PBMCs. The receptors were sampled from a woman aged 18 to 50 in good health.

In its sample, this clonotype was seen a few times. The chain links TRBV12-3 or TRBV12-4 to TRBJ2-1; the match to TRBD2 covers 8 bases. With V trimmed by 6 bases and J by 4 bases, 8 bases remained unmatched. The CDR3 is 15 residues long. The CDR3 region is CASSQLAEQYNEQFF. The CDR3 coding sequence is TGTGCCAGCAGCCAACTAGCGGAGCAGTACAATGAGCAGTTCTTC.

V is TRBV12-3 or TRBV12-4 and J is TRBJ2-1; D not certain. V was trimmed by 6 bases and J by 5 bases, leaving 14 bases between them. The CDR3 totals 14 residues. CDR3 coding DNA: TGTGCCAGCAGATTTAGTGGGTTCCACAATGAGCAGTTCTTC. It specifies CASRFSGFHNEQFF.

The sample holds a few counts of this clonotype. The chain uses TRBV20-1 and TRBJ2-3; 9 bases line up with TRBD2. V was clipped by 5 bases and J by 5 bases; unmatched bases: 14. The CDR3 runs 16 residues. Germline V gene lookup returns CDR1 DFQATT and CDR2 SNEGSKA (reference sequence). The DNA for the CDR3 is TGCAGTGCTGGTACTAGCGGGTCACCACCCGGAGATACGCAGTATTTT. This translates into CSAGTSGSPPGDTQYF.

This clonotype was counted only a few times. This chain connects TRBV5-1 to TRBJ1-6; TRBD1 might be the D (5 bases). Trimming stripped 2 bases from V and 7 bases from J, with 7 bases between. Per the germline V gene, CDR1 is SGHRS and CDR2 is YFSETQ. The CDR3 has 13 residues. The CDR3 sequence is CASSFAGNSPLHF. The CDR3 DNA sequence: TGCGCCAGCAGCTTCGCAGGGAATTCACCCCTCCACTTT.

In DNA, the CDR3 is TGTGCCAGCGCAGGTGGGCGGAACTATGGCTACACCTTC. It encodes CASAGGRNYGYTF. This chain joins TRBV2 and TRBJ1-2; D gene unclear. CDR1 and CDR2 (germline): SNHLY, FYNNEI. The ends were cut back, 8 bases at V and 2 bases at J, with 12 bases in the middle. This CDR3 has 13 residues. The full variable domain, completed using reference TRBV2 and TRBJ1-2, is EPEVTQTPSHQVTQMGQEVILRCVPISNHLYFYWYRQILGQKVEFLVSFYNNEISEKSEIFDDQFSVERPDGSNFTLKIRSTKLEDSAMYFCASAGGRNYGYTFGSGTRLTVV.

In this sample, this clonotype turned up a few times. The rearrangement joins TRBV20-1 to TRBJ1-5, with D possibly TRBD1 on 5 matching bases. V lost 3 bases to trimming and J lost 6 bases, with 18 bases between them. The CDR3 extends over 15 amino acids. The germline V gene has CDR1 DFQATT and CDR2 SNEGSKA (reference sequence). The CDR3 protein is CSASGRWGGPQPQHF. CDR3 coding DNA: TGCAGTGCTAGTGGTCGGTGGGGGGGTCCTCAGCCCCAGCATTTT.

This clonotype was seen more than once but under ten times. The chain's CDR3 is CSVAKGGGEQYF. Written as DNA, the CDR3 is TGCAGCGTCGCCAAGGGTGGTGGTGAGCAGTACTTC. The rearrangement links TRBV29-1 to TRBJ2-7; D is ambiguous. The CDR3 contains 12 residues. Between the trimmed V and J ends, which lost 6 bases and 7 bases, there was a span of 16 bases. Germline values: CDR1 SQVTM, CDR2 ANQGSEA.

This clonotype has a handful of counts. This chain uses TRBV19 with TRBJ2-2; TRBD2 matches 9 bases. The junction had 17 bases not matched to a gene; V was cut back by 8 bases and J by 13 bases. The CDR3 is made up of 15 amino acids. Germline V gene data show CDR1 as LNHDA and CDR2 as SQIVND (reference sequence). The CDR3 DNA is TGTGCCAGTCCCCTCAGCGGGGGGCGTCTGTTGCGGCTGTTTTTT. Its translation: CASPLSGGRLLRLFF.

This chain connects TRBV29-1 to TRBJ1-2, with 9 bases aligning to TRBD1. Trimming took 7 bases from V and 6 from J; bases not matched to a gene: 6. This CDR3 has 12 amino acids. Germline CDR1 is SQVTM and CDR2 is ANQGSEA. The CDR3 nucleotides are TGCAGCGCAGTGAGACAGGGGGATGGCTACACCTTC. Translation gives CSAVRQGDGYTF.

This chain joins TRBV5-1 and TRBJ1-1; D ambiguous. CDR3 length equals 14 residues. CDR1 is SGHRS and CDR2 is YFSETQ in the germline V gene. V was trimmed by 0 bases and J by 3 bases, leaving 9 bases between them. The CDR3 is CASSLVQTHTEAFF. CDR3 coding DNA: TGCGCCAGCAGCTTGGTACAGACCCACACTGAAGCTTTCTTT.